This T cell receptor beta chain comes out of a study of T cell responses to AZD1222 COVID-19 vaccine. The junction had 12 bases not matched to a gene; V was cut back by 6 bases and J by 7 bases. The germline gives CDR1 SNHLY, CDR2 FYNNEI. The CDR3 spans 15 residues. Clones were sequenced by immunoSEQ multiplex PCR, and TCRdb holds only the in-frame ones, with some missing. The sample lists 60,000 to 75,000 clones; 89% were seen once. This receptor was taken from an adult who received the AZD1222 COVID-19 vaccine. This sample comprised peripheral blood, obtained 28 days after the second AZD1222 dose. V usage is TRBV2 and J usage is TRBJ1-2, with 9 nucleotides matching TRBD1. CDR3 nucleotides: TGTGCCAGCAGGGCCATTTGGGACAGGGACGGTGGCTACACCTTC. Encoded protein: CASRAIWDRDGGYTF.